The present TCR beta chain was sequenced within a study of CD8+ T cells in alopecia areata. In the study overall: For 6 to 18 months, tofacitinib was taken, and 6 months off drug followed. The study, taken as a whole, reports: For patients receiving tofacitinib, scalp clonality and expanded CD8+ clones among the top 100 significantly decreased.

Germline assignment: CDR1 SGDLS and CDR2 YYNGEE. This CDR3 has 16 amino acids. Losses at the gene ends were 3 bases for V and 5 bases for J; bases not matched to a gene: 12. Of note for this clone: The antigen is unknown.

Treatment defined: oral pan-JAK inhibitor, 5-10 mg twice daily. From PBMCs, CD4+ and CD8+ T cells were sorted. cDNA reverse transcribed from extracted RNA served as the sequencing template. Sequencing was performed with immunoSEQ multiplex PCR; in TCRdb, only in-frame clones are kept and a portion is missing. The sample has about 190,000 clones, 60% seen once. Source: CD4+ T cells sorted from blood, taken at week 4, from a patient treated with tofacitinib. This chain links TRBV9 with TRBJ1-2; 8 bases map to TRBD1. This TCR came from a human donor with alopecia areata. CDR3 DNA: TGTGCCAGCAGCGCGACAGCCAGGGGGCGAGGGTATGGCTACACCTTC. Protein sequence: CASSATARGRGYGYTF.